The 8 T cell receptor beta chains below were found in one sample sequenced in a study of beta chain features in type 1 diabetes. The study reverse transcribed the entire isolated RNA, so it sequenced expressed TCRB transcripts. This table comes from immunoSEQ multiplex PCR, and its TCRdb copy is limited to in-frame clones, with some not included. The sample records roughly 290,000 clones, approximately 15% being singletons. Study outcomes and limitations: In every one of the four CD4+ subsets, TCRB CDR3s were moderately but significantly shorter in Type 1 diabetes patients.

No antigen has been assigned to these receptors. Sequenced input: naive CD4+ T cells from blood. These receptors originate from a young man with type 1 diabetes.

The V call is TRBV6-6, the J call TRBJ2-3; D is ambiguous. V was pared by 2 bases and J by 5 bases, with 2 bases between. There are 11 residues in the CDR3. The V gene's germline CDR1 is MNHNY and CDR2 SVGAGI (reference sequence). DNA of the CDR3: TGTGCCAGCAGTTACCAAGATACGCAGTATTTT. Translated: CASSYQDTQYF.

The chain joins TRBV7-8 to TRBJ2-2; tentative D call: TRBD1 (6 bases). CDR1 is SGHVS and CDR2 is FQNEAQ in the germline V gene. CDR3 length: 15 amino acids. The ends were cut back, 4 bases at V and 5 bases at J, with 14 bases in the middle. The CDR3, as DNA: TGTGCCAGCAGCTCCCAGCGGACAGTGACCGGGGAGCTGTTTTTT. This codes for CASSSQRTVTGELFF.

J is TRBJ1-1 and V is TRBV19; no reliable D call. CDR1 is LNHDA, CDR2 SQIVND, per germline (reference sequence). The V end was cut by 3 bases, the J end by 1 base, with 6 bases between. This CDR3 has 13 amino acids. For the CDR3, the DNA is TGTGCCAGTAGTATTGGAGGGAACACTGAAGCTTTCTTT. This translates into CASSIGGNTEAFF.

This clone showed up just a few times. V is TRBV5-1 and J is TRBJ2-3; a weak D match, TRBD1 (5 bases). The CDR3 length is 14 residues. Trimming removed 0 bases from V and 5 bases from J, with 10 bases in between. CDR1 is SGHRS and CDR2 is YFSETQ in the germline V gene. The CDR3 protein is CASSLGQGEDTQYF. The CDR3, as DNA: TGCGCCAGCAGCTTGGGGCAGGGCGAAGATACGCAGTATTTT.

This clone has just a few counts. V and J are TRBV15 and TRBJ2-7; 8 nucleotides match TRBD1. The CDR3 totals 14 residues. The germline V gene has CDR1 LNHNV and CDR2 YYDKDF (reference sequence). V was clipped by 5 bases and J by 3 bases; unmatched bases: 6. The CDR3 region is CATSVNRGFYEQYF. The DNA of the CDR3 is TGTGCCACCAGCGTAAACAGGGGGTTCTACGAGCAGTACTTC.

The rearrangement uses TRBV5-1 and TRBJ2-7; 8 bases line up with TRBD1. This CDR3 is built from 14 residues. J lost 3 bases, V lost 5 bases, and 7 bases had no gene match. Looked up from germline, CDR1 is SGHRS and CDR2 is YFSETQ. CDR3 DNA: TGCGCCAGCAGAAGGACAGGGCGAATCTACGAGCAGTACTTC. Amino acids: CASRRTGRIYEQYF.

The chain has TRBV5-4 and TRBJ1-2; 8 positions match TRBD1. The CDR3 length is 14 residues. In germline, CDR1 is SGHNT, CDR2 YYREEE (reference sequence). V was clipped by 3 bases and J by 0 bases; unmatched bases: 1. CDR3 sequence reads: CASSSGQANYGYTF. The CDR3 coding sequence is TGTGCCAGCAGCTCGGGACAGGCTAACTATGGCTACACCTTC.

The sample holds a few counts of this clone. The chain has TRBV19 and TRBJ1-5, with D possibly TRBD1 on 6 matching bases. Between the trimmed V and J ends, which lost 1 base and 10 bases, there was a span of 14 bases. The germline V gene encodes CDR1 LNHDA and CDR2 SQIVND (reference sequence). This CDR3 region has 14 residues. CDR3 bases: TGTGCCAGTAGTATAGCGGGGGGGCCCTCCCCCCAGCATTTT. Protein product: CASSIAGGPSPQHF.